One sample yielded the 12 T cell receptor beta chains listed below, sequenced in a study of response to subunit inactivated influenza vaccine. TCRdb fed the RT-PCR reads into MiXCR, producing one record per CDR3 protein. Of 450,000 to 700,000 distinct CDR3 sequences listed, 14% are singletons. Sample: PBMCs from blood, taken 11 to 12 days after vaccination. The receptors were gathered from a man aged 50-59 years who received an inactivated influenza vaccine.

This clonotype was observed many times. This chain joins TRBV6-2 or TRBV6-3 and TRBJ1-5; 10 bases fit TRBD1. The CDR3 runs 14 residues. CDR1 and CDR2 from the germline V gene are MNHEY and SVGEGT. The V segment lost 6 bases and the J segment 6 bases; nucleotides outside the gene matches: 5. DNA of the CDR3: TGTGCCAGCAGGGGGACAGGGGTTGGTCAGCCCCAGCATTTT. It is translated as CASRGTGVGQPQHF.

This clonotype was counted a few times. The CDR3 region has the DNA TGTGCCAGCAGTATGGGACAGAAGCAGTACTTC. This codes for CASSMGQKQYF. The chain carries TRBV7-9 and TRBJ2-4; 7 nucleotides align to TRBD1. CDR1 is SEHNR and CDR2 is FQNEAQ in the germline V gene (reference sequence). The V and J ends lost 6 bases and 13 bases, in that order; junction bases with no gene match: 6. The CDR3 is 11 residues long. The full variable domain, completed using reference TRBV7-9 and TRBJ2-4, is DTGVSQNPRHKITKRGQNVTFRCDPISEHNRLYWYRQTLGQGPEFLTYFQNEAQLEKSRLLSDRFSAERPKGSFSTLEIQRTEQGDSAMYLCASSMGQKQYFGAGTRLSVL.

This clonotype appeared a few times. The chain is built from TRBV12-3 or TRBV12-4 and TRBJ1-2; D call uncertain. The CDR3 has 15 amino acids. The V and J ends lost 3 bases and 8 bases respectively, with 19 bases between them. The CDR3 DNA reads TGTGCCAGCAGTTTCCAATCGCTCCACCGCTGGGGCTACACCTTC. This translates into CASSFQSLHRWGYTF.

Only a few counts were recorded for this clonotype. The rearrangement links TRBV11-2 to TRBJ2-7; D uncertain. The CDR3 totals 14 residues. Germline V gene lookup returns CDR1 SGHAT and CDR2 FQNNGV. The V end lost 2 bases, the J end lost 0 bases, and 8 bases lay between the germline ends. CDR3 loop: CASSLQVHSYEQYF. DNA for the CDR3: TGTGCCAGCAGCTTACAGGTCCACTCCTACGAGCAGTACTTC.

The chain has TRBV7-2 and TRBJ2-1, with D unresolved. CDR1 and CDR2 (germline): SGHTA, FQGNSA. This CDR3 region has 13 residues. The V end lost 6 bases, the J end lost 4 bases, and 10 bases lay between the germline ends. The CDR3 sequence is CASSNPHYNEQFF. As DNA, the CDR3 is TGTGCCAGCAGTAACCCTCATTACAATGAGCAGTTCTTC.

This clonotype was seen only a few times. In DNA, the CDR3 is TGTGCCAGCTCACCACCGGGGCCAGTCTATGGCTACACCTTC. Encoded protein: CASSPPGPVYGYTF. This chain uses TRBV18 with TRBJ1-2, with a tentative D call TRBD1 (5 bases). Trimming took off 0 bases at V and 4 bases at J, with 9 bases between the two ends. CDR1 is KGHSH and CDR2 is LQKENI in the germline V gene. There are 14 residues in the CDR3.

This clonotype was observed a few times. The V gene is TRBV5-1, the J gene TRBJ2-6; D could derive from TRBD1 or TRBD2 (5 bases each). V lost 4 bases to trimming and J lost 4 bases, with 21 bases between them. Germline CDR1 is SGHRS and CDR2 is YFSETQ. CDR3 length equals 18 residues. CDR3 loop: CASSPRERGASGANVLTF. Here the CDR3 DNA reads TGCGCCAGCAGCCCCAGGGAGCGAGGAGCCTCAGGGGCCAACGTCCTGACTTTC.

The table lists this clonotype with many counts. The J gene is TRBJ2-2, the V gene TRBV29-1, with TRBD1 as a possible D gene (5 bases). With 7 bases removed from V and 0 bases from J, the gap between germline ends came to 12 bases. Germline V gives CDR1 SQVTM, CDR2 ANQGSEA. The CDR3 runs 14 residues. CDR3 residues: CSAALDTNTGELFF. In DNA, the CDR3 is TGCAGCGCCGCACTGGACACGAACACCGGGGAGCTGTTTTTT.

This clonotype appeared a few times. This rearrangement joins TRBV5-1 to TRBJ2-5; possible D gene TRBD2, 5 bases. Trimming pared 0 bases from V and 0 bases from J, leaving 9 bases between. Per the germline V gene, CDR1 is SGHRS and CDR2 is YFSETQ. The CDR3 sequence is 15 residues long. CDR3 region: CASSLDPGYQETQYF. The CDR3 DNA is TGCGCCAGCAGCTTGGATCCGGGGTACCAAGAGACCCAGTACTTC.

Here the CDR3 DNA reads TGTGCCAGCGGCAGGACGTTGGGGTACGAGCAGTACTTC. Residues: CASGRTLGYEQYF. The chain carries TRBV6-1 and TRBJ2-7; no firm D call. CDR1 and CDR2 from the germline V gene are MNHNS and SASEGT. Trimming cost V 8 bases and J 4 bases, with 15 bases left between them. This CDR3 spans 13 amino acids.

The chain couples TRBV5-1 to TRBJ2-2; the D gene is possibly TRBD2 (5 bases). V lost 3 bases and J 2 bases, leaving 14 bases between the germline ends. The length of the CDR3 is 16 residues. Looked up from germline, CDR1 is SGHRS and CDR2 is YFSETQ. The CDR3 here is CASSWRPPGNTGELFF. The CDR3 coding sequence is TGCGCCAGCAGCTGGAGGCCTCCGGGAAACACCGGGGAGCTGTTTTTT.

This clonotype was seen a few times. The chain combines TRBV2 with TRBJ2-1, with D perhaps TRBD1 or TRBD2 (5 bases each). With 8 bases removed from V and 9 bases from J, the gap between germline ends came to 17 bases. The CDR3 sequence is 13 residues long. CDR1 and CDR2 from the germline V gene are SNHLY and FYNNEI. This CDR3 is CASGQHLAFEQFF. In DNA form, the CDR3 reads TGTGCCAGCGGACAACATCTAGCTTTTGAGCAGTTCTTC.